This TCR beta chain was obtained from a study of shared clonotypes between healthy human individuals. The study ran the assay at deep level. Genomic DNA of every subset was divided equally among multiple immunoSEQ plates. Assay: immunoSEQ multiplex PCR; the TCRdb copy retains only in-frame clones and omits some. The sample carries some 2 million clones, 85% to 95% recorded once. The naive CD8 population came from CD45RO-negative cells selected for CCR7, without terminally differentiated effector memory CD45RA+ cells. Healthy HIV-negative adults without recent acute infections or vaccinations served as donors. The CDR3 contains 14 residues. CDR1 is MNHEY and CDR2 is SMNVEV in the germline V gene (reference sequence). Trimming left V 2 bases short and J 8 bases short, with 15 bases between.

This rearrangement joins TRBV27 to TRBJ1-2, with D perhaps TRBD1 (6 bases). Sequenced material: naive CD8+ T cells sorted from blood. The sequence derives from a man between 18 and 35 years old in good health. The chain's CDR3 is CASSLGGSNVGYTF. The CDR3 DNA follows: TGTGCCAGCAGTTTAGGGGGCTCGAATGTGGGCTACACCTTC.